The 14 T cell receptor beta chains in this list originate from one sample, sequenced in a study of technical replicates of blood from a few donors. The method was immunoSEQ multiplex PCR; TCRdb's version includes in-frame clones alone and lacks a portion of them. The repertoire has under 70,000 clones, roughly nine tenths of them found once; the top ten carry roughly 5%. Sequenced material: PBMCs. Receptor source: a human donor in good health. Some clones in this sample may be carry-over from other donors' samples.

The gene calls are TRBV19 and TRBJ1-2; 7 positions match TRBD1. The germline V gene has CDR1 LNHDA and CDR2 SQIVND (reference sequence). The CDR3 runs 13 residues. The junction had 8 bases not matched to a gene; V was cut back by 5 bases and J by 8 bases. The CDR3 nucleotides read TGTGCCAGTAGTCGACAGGGAACATTCGGCTACACCTTC. It codes for CASSRQGTFGYTF.

The chain has TRBV18 and TRBJ1-1; D unclear. Germline-derived CDR1 and CDR2 are KGHSH and LQKENI. This CDR3 comprises 13 residues. V dropped 4 bases and J dropped 1 base, with 7 bases sitting between them. The CDR3, as DNA: TGTGCCAGCTCACAAGGAGGGAACACTGAAGCTTTCTTT. It translates to CASSQGGNTEAFF.

In DNA, the CDR3 is TGTGCCAGCAGCAAATCACTAGCGGGCACCCTTTTGGATGAGCAGTTCTTC. It encodes CASSKSLAGTLLDEQFF. The chain carries TRBV21-1 and TRBJ2-1; TRBD2, the table's D call, lacks a check against the DNA. TRBV21-1 is termed a pseudogene. CDR3 length: 17 amino acids.

The J gene is TRBJ2-1, the V gene TRBV7-3; 11 nucleotides match TRBD2. This CDR3 contains 15 residues. Germline V gene data show CDR1 as SGHTA and CDR2 as FQGTGA. V was pared by 5 bases and J by 6 bases, with 6 bases of the junction left unmatched. This CDR3 reads CASSPSSGRLNEQFF. CDR3 DNA: TGTGCCAGCAGCCCTTCTAGCGGGAGGCTCAATGAGCAGTTCTTC. The whole variable domain, remainder taken from reference TRBV7-3 and TRBJ2-1, is GAGVSQTPSNKVTEKGKYVELRCDPISGHTALYWYRQSLGQGPEFLIYFQGTGAADDSGLPNDRFFAVRPEGSVSTLKIQRTERGDSAVYLCASSPSSGRLNEQFFGPGTRLTVL.

The V gene is TRBV9, the J gene TRBJ1-3, with D perhaps matching TRBD1 (6 bases). This CDR3 contains 16 residues. V was clipped by 0 bases and J by 0 bases, with 10 bases between them. Per germline, CDR1 SGDLS and CDR2 YYNGEE. CDR3 loop: CASSVGEGGSGNTIYF. In nucleotides, the CDR3 is TGTGCCAGCAGCGTAGGTGAAGGGGGCTCTGGAAACACCATATATTTT.

This chain links TRBV15 with TRBJ2-7; 7 bases map to TRBD2. The V gene's germline CDR1 is LNHNV and CDR2 YYDKDF (reference sequence). The CDR3 totals 14 residues. V shed 0 bases, J shed 2 bases, and the junction held 1 base outside the gene matches. This chain's CDR3 is CATSRESGAYEQYF. The CDR3 DNA is TGTGCCACCAGCAGAGAAAGCGGGGCCTACGAGCAGTACTTC.

The CDR3 sequence: CASSNRDRSTSYNSPLHF. CDR3 sequence (DNA): TGTGCCAGCAGCAACCGGGACAGGTCGACCTCCTATAATTCACCCCTCCACTTT. V usage is TRBV7-2 and J usage is TRBJ1-6, with 8 bases that match TRBD1. This CDR3 is built from 18 residues. V trimming: 5 bases; J trimming: 0 bases; junction bases outside the gene matches: 9. Looked up from germline, CDR1 is SGHTA and CDR2 is FQGNSA.

V gene TRBV5-8 combines with J gene TRBJ1-5, with 8 bases identical to TRBD1. The CDR3 consists of 19 residues. V lost 1 base to trimming and J lost 2 bases; unmatched junction nucleotides: 14. From germline, CDR1 is SGHTS and CDR2 YDEGEE. The CDR3 DNA is TGTGCCAGCAGCTTGTTCCTTGGCAGGGGGCGGTCTGGCAATCAGCCCCAGCATTTT. Protein product: CASSLFLGRGRSGNQPQHF.

CDR3 sequence reads: CASSFSGGGEQYF. The CDR3 DNA sequence: TGTGCCAGCAGCTTTTCGGGGGGGGGCGAGCAGTACTTC. The genes are TRBV11-2 and TRBJ2-7, with 8 bases identical to TRBD2. CDR3 size: 13 residues. V was pared by 3 bases and J by 6 bases, with 4 bases of the junction left unmatched. The germline CDR1 and CDR2 sequences are SGHAT and FQNNGV.

J is TRBJ2-7 and V is TRBV2, with D perhaps matching TRBD1 (6 bases). Trimming cost V 9 bases and J 3 bases, with 12 bases left between them. The germline gives CDR1 SNHLY, CDR2 FYNNEI. This CDR3 comprises 12 residues. The CDR3 is CASEGTNYEQYF. CDR3 nucleotide sequence: TGTGCCAGTGAAGGGACAAACTACGAGCAGTACTTC.

The gene calls are TRBV30 and TRBJ1-5; 9 nucleotides line up with TRBD1. CDR1 and CDR2 (germline): GTSNPN, SVGIG (reference sequence). The CDR3 covers 14 residues. Trimming took 0 bases from V and 4 from J; bases not matched to a gene: 1. CDR3 residues: CAWSVGQGNQPQHF. CDR3 coding DNA: TGTGCCTGGAGTGTAGGACAGGGGAATCAGCCCCAGCATTTT.

The gene calls are TRBV11-2 and TRBJ2-7; 9 bases align to TRBD1. CDR1 and CDR2 (germline): SGHAT, FQNNGV. The CDR3 is 15 amino acids. V was pared by 0 bases and J by 6 bases, with 6 bases of the junction left unmatched. The CDR3 region has the DNA TGTGCCAGCAGCTTAGAGGGGAACAGGGGGCGCGAGCAGTACTTC. Residues: CASSLEGNRGREQYF. The entire variable domain, with the rest obtained from reference TRBV11-2 and TRBJ2-7, is as follows: EAGVAQSPRYKIIEKRQSVAFWCNPISGHATLYWYQQILGQGPKLLIQFQNNGVVDDSQLPKDRFSAERLKGVDSTLKIQPAKLEDSAVYLCASSLEGNRGREQYFGPGTRLTVT.

The chain employs TRBV19 and TRBJ1-5, with D possibly TRBD1 on 6 matching bases. The germline V and J ends were trimmed by 7 bases and 0 bases, with 19 bases remaining between them. The CDR3 consists of 17 residues. Germline V lookup: CDR1 LNHDA, CDR2 SQIVND (reference sequence). Here the CDR3 reads CASTPGAAKGSNQPQHF. The CDR3 nucleotides are TGTGCCAGTACCCCAGGGGCAGCCAAAGGTAGCAATCAGCCCCAGCATTTT. The full variable domain, completed using reference TRBV19 and TRBJ1-5, is DGGITQSPKYLFRKEGQNVTLSCEQNLNHDAMYWYRQDPGQGLRLIYYSQIVNDFQKGDIAEGYSVSREKKESFPLTVTSAQKNPTAFYLCASTPGAAKGSNQPQHFGDGTRLSIL.

The chain has TRBV9 and TRBJ2-3, with a weak D call TRBD2 (6 bases). The V gene lost 0 bases and the J gene lost 4 bases, with 9 bases spanning the gap. The CDR3 loop spans 14 amino acids. The germline gives CDR1 SGDLS, CDR2 YYNGEE. Here the CDR3 reads CASSVDPGADTQYF. CDR3 nucleotide sequence: TGTGCCAGCAGCGTAGATCCGGGGGCAGATACGCAGTATTTT. The complete variable domain, with remaining parts taken from reference TRBV9 and TRBJ2-3, reads DSGVTQTPKHLITATGQRVTLRCSPRSGDLSVYWYQQSLDQGLQFLIQYYNGEERAKGNILERFSAQQFPDLHSELNLSSLELGDSALYFCASSVDPGADTQYFGPGTRLTVL.